This is a list of T cell receptor beta chains from one sample in a study of shared clonotypes between healthy human individuals. Some clones are missing from TCRdb's copy, which holds only in-frame ones; the method was immunoSEQ multiplex PCR. The sample holds 2.5 million or so clones, more than 80% seen once. The material sequenced was naive CD4+ T cells sorted from blood. All receptors come from a man aged 18-30 years in good health. Each CDR3 is given with its conserved first and last residue. A D gene is named only where the DNA matches it firmly. Clone size is not always given. Where it is, it says once, few, many or a class for expanded clones.

J gene	clone size	D gene	CDR3 length	V gene	CDR3 protein	CDR3 DNA
TRBJ2-5	.	TRBD2	15	TRBV7-9	CASSLTSGVQETQYF	TGTGCCAGCAGCTTAACTAGCGGGGTACAAGAGACCCAGTACTTC
TRBJ1-2	.	.	16	TRBV7-9	CASSPRQERITYGYTF	TGTGCCAGCAGCCCCCGACAGGAGCGTATTACCTATGGCTACACCTTC
TRBJ1-1	.	TRBD1	15	TRBV5-4	CASSPQQQGGTEAFF	TGTGCCAGCAGCCCCCAACAGCAGGGGGGCACTGAAGCTTTCTTT
TRBJ2-1	.	.	15	TRBV19	CASSSPLGGYNEQFF	TGTGCCAGTAGTAGCCCCCTGGGGGGCTACAATGAGCAGTTCTTC
TRBJ2-7	.	.	16	TRBV21-1	CASSKGQGDSAYEQYF	TGTGCCAGCAGCAAAGGACAGGGGGACTCAGCCTACGAGCAGTACTTC
TRBJ1-3	once	.	14	TRBV5-4	CASKQASSGNTIYF	TGTGCCAGCAAACAGGCTAGCTCTGGAAACACCATATATTTT
TRBJ2-3	.	TRBD2	14	TRBV7-2	CASSTLAGAGTQYF	TGTGCCAGCAGCACACTAGCGGGAGCGGGTACGCAGTATTTT
TRBJ2-3	.	TRBD2	15	TRBV5-1	CASSLRTSGGDTQYF	TGCGCCAGCAGCTTACGGACTAGCGGGGGTGATACGCAGTATTTT
TRBJ1-6	.	.	13	TRBV6-1	CASNHGVNSPLHF	TGTGCCAGCAATCACGGGGTGAATTCACCCCTCCACTTT
TRBJ1-4	.	.	14	TRBV9	CASSVADSNEKLFF	TGTGCCAGCAGCGTAGCTGACTCTAATGAAAAACTGTTTTTT
TRBJ2-7	.	.	13	TRBV2	CASFGDSTKEQYF	TGTGCCAGCTTTGGCGACAGTACTAAGGAGCAGTACTTC
TRBJ2-2	.	TRBD1	14	TRBV10-2	CASRGQANTGELFF	TGCGCCAGCAGGGGACAGGCAAACACCGGGGAGCTGTTTTTT
TRBJ1-2	.	TRBD1	18	TRBV11-3	CASSLAPGTARKFYGYTF	TGTGCCAGCAGCTTAGCGCCAGGGACAGCACGAAAGTTCTATGGCTACACCTTC
TRBJ1-2	.	.	16	TRBV23-1	CASSQNRWVSNYGYTF	TGCGCCAGCAGTCAAAACAGGTGGGTCTCTAACTATGGCTACACCTTC
TRBJ1-1	.	.	14	TRBV19	CASRYLGDNTEAFF	TGTGCCAGTAGGTATCTGGGCGACAACACTGAAGCTTTCTTT
TRBJ2-2	.	TRBD2	15	TRBV5-6	CASSSWGLNTGELFF	TGTGCCAGCAGCTCTTGGGGACTAAATACCGGGGAGCTGTTTTTT
TRBJ2-2	.	.	13	TRBV5-1	CASSPDYTGELFF	TGCGCCAGCAGCCCGGACTACACCGGGGAGCTGTTTTTT
TRBJ1-2	.	.	14	TRBV6-1	CASSVTGSGYGYTF	TGTGCCAGCAGTGTGACAGGATCCGGCTATGGCTACACCTTC
TRBJ1-4	.	.	15	TRBV5-1	CASSSGDGPNEKLFF	TGCGCCAGCAGCTCAGGGGACGGTCCAAATGAAAAACTGTTTTTT
TRBJ1-6	.	.	13	TRBV10-3	CAQRRDNLSALHF	TGTGCCCAGAGGCGGGACAACCTTTCGGCCCTCCACTTT
TRBJ2-5	.	.	14	TRBV11-2	CASSQGWARETQYF	TGTGCCAGCAGCCAGGGGTGGGCCCGCGAGACCCAGTACTTC
TRBJ2-5	.	.	13	TRBV18	CASSPRSQETQYF	TGTGCCAGCTCACCACGCTCTCAAGAGACCCAGTACTTC
TRBJ2-3	.	.	16	TRBV12-5	CASGSGSLGPRDTQYF	TGTGCTAGTGGTTCGGGATCCCTAGGACCTAGGGACACGCAGTATTTT
TRBJ2-5	once	.	15	TRBV7-8	CASSFSPSPQETQYF	TGTGCCAGCAGCTTCTCCCCGAGCCCCCAAGAGACCCAGTACTTC
TRBJ2-7	.	.	15	TRBV19	CASSMISEPPYEQYF	TGTGCCAGTAGTATGATTAGCGAGCCCCCCTACGAGCAGTACTTC
TRBJ2-1	.	.	13	TRBV30	CAWSRGSYNEQFF	TGTGCCTGGAGTAGGGGCAGCTACAATGAGCAGTTCTTC
TRBJ1-4	.	.	17	TRBV5-1	CASSFGQGGFTNEKLFF	TGCGCCAGCAGCTTCGGGCAGGGCGGTTTCACTAATGAAAAACTGTTTTTT
TRBJ2-5	once	.	12	TRBV29-1	CSVVVGSETQYF	TGCAGCGTTGTAGTGGGATCGGAGACCCAGTACTTC
TRBJ2-7	.	TRBD1	15	TRBV4-1	CASSPGTGALYEQYF	TGCGCCAGCAGCCCAGGGACAGGGGCCCTTTACGAGCAGTACTTC
TRBJ1-1	.	TRBD1	15	TRBV2	CASRANQGVTTEAFF	TGTGCCAGCAGGGCGAATCAGGGGGTTACAACTGAAGCTTTCTTT